The present T cell receptor (beta chain) was sequenced within a study of T-cell reconstitution after alpha-beta-depleted transplantation in children. This clonotype showed up just once. Given a much more abundant clone one base away, this may be a read error. CDR3 length equals 13 residues. With 5 bases removed from V and 1 base from J, the gap between germline ends came to 6 bases. Germline-derived CDR1 and CDR2 are ENHRY and SYGVKD. The TCRbeta library was prepared with unique molecular identifiers. Each CDR3 protein gets one entry after TCRdb re-called the PCR reads with MiXCR. The table shows some 250,000 distinct CDR3 sequences, with around 11% occurring only once.

This TCR derives from a human donor who donated a stem cell graft to a child with acute lymphoblastic leukemia. The input for sequencing was PBMCs from the stem cell graft donor, taken from the stem cell graft. The V and J genes are TRBV10-3 and TRBJ1-5, with D unclear. Written as DNA, the CDR3 is TGTGCCATCAGTCATGGGAGCAATCAGCCCCAGCATTTT. It encodes CAISHGSNQPQHF.